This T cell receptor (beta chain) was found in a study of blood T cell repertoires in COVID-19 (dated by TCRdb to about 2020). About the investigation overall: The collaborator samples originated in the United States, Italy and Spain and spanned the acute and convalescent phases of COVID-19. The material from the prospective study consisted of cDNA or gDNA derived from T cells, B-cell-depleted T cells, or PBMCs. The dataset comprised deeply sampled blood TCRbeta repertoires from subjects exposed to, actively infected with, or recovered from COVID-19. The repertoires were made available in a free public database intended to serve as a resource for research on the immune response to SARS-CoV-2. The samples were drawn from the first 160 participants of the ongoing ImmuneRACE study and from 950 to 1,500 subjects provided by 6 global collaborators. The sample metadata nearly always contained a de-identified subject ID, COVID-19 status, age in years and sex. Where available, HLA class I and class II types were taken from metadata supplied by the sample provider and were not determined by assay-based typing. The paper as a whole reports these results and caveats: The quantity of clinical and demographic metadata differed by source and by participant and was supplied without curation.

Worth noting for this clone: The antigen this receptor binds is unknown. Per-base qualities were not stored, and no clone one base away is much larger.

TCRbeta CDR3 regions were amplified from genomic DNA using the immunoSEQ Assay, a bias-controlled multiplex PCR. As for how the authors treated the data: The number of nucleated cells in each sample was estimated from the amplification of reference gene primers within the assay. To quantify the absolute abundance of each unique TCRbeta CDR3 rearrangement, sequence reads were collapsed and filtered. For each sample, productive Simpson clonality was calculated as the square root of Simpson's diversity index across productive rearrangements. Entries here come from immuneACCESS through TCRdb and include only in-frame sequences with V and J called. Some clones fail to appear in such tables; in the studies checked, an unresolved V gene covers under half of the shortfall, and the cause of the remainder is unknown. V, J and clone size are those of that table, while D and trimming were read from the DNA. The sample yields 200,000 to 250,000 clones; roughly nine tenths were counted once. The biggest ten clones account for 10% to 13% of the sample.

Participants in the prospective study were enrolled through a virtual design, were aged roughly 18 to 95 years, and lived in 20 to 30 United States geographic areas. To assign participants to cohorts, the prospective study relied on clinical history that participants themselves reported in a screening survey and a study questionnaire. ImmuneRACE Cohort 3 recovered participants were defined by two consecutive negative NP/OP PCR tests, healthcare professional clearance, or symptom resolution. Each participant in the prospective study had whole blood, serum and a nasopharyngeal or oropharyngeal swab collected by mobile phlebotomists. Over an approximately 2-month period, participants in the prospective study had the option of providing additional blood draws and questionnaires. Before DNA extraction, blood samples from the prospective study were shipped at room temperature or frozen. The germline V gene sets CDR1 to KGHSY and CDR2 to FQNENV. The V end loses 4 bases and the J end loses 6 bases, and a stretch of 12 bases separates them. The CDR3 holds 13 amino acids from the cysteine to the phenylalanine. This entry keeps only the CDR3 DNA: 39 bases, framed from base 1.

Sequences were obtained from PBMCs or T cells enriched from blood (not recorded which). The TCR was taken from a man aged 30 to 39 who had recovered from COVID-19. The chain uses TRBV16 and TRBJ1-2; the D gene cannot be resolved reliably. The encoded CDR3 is CASSPDTRNGYTF. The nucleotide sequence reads TGTGCCAGCAGCCCAGATACCAGGAATGGCTACACCTTC.